Reported below is one T cell receptor beta chain. What it recognizes is unknown. The PCR employed 60 Vbeta primers together with 13 Jbeta primers. The data were produced by immunoSEQ multiplex PCR, yet TCRdb's version contains in-frame clones alone and is incomplete. The data show over 65,000 clones, 75% seen once. This sample is part of a study of cytomegalovirus exposure and HLA in healthy donors. Trimming at V came to 0 bases and at J to 6 bases, leaving 3 bases not matched to a gene. There are 15 residues in the CDR3. Germline loops: CDR1 LNHNV, CDR2 YYDKDF (reference sequence). Notes on the study in general: Within a later analysis, the majority of CMV-associated TCR beta chains appeared HLA-restricted. Fewer N-insertions (relative to the roughly 730-donor mean) were reportedly seen in an Asian-associated ancestry cluster in a later analysis.

The sequenced sample consisted of PBMCs. The V gene is TRBV15, the J gene TRBJ2-4, with TRBD1 identical over 9 bases. This clonotype was sampled from a woman in her 30s in good health and CMV-seropositive. CDR3 sequence (DNA): TGTGCCACCAGCAGAGATGCGGGACAGGGAAACATTCAGTACTTC. Translating it yields CATSRDAGQGNIQYF.